The sequence of this TCR beta chain was determined in a study of vaccination and CD4 T cells after COVID-19. Study at large: Post-COVID draws came a median approximately 94 days after diagnosis (range 35 to 161).

An Oncomine TCR Beta short-read assay was used to sequence the DNA from cultured CD4+ T cells. Cultured CD4+ T cells yielded the extracted genomic DNA. Via MiXCR, TCRdb re-called the PCR reads, giving one row per CDR3 protein. Of 13,000 or so distinct CDR3 sequences listed, more than 45% are singletons. As to treatment: approximately 9-day PBMC culture with coronavirus spike peptide pools or control peptides (ViraFEST assay). Germline V CDR1 and CDR2: MNHEY, SVGAGI. The CDR3 is 13 amino acids. V lost 3 bases and J lost 8; bases outside the gene matches: 5. This clonotype has only one observation. Its antigen is as yet unknown.

The rearrangement joins TRBV6-5 to TRBJ2-3, with 7 nucleotides matching TRBD2. The sample consisted of CD4+ T cells from blood, cultured in vitro. The sequence was obtained from a human donor who had recovered from COVID-19. The CDR3 DNA is TGTGCCAGCAGTTATGAGGGAGGGTCTACGCAGTATTTT. Amino acids: CASSYEGGSTQYF.